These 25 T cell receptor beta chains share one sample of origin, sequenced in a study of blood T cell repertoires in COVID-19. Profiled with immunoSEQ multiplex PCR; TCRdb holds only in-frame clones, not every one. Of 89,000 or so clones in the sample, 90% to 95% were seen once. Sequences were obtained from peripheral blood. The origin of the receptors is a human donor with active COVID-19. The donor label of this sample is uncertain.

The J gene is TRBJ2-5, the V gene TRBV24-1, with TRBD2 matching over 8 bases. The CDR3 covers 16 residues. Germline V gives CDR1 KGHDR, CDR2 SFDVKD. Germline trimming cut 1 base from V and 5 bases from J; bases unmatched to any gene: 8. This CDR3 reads CATSDFPTGGVETQYF. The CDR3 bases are TGTGCCACCAGTGATTTCCCCACCGGGGGGGTGGAGACCCAGTACTTC.

The CDR3 bases are TGTGCCAGCAGTTTAGCGGCGGGGAATGAGCAGTTCTTC. Its protein product is CASSLAAGNEQFF. The rearrangement joins TRBV12-3 or TRBV12-4 to TRBJ2-1; tentatively, D is TRBD2 (6 bases). The CDR3 is 13 residues long. V was clipped by 0 bases and J by 7 bases, with 7 bases between them.

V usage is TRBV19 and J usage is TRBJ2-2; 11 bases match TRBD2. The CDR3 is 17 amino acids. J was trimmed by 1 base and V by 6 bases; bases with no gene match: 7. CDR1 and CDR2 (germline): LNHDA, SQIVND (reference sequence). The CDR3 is CASSIPGLAENTGELFF. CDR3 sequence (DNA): TGTGCCAGTAGCATCCCGGGACTAGCGGAGAACACCGGGGAGCTGTTTTTT.

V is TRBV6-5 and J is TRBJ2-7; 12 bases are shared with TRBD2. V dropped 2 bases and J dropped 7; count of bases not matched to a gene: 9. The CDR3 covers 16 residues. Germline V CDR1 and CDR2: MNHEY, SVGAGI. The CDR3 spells CASSYSGLAGFGEQYF. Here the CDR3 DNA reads TGTGCCAGCAGTTACAGCGGACTAGCGGGATTTGGGGAGCAGTACTTC.

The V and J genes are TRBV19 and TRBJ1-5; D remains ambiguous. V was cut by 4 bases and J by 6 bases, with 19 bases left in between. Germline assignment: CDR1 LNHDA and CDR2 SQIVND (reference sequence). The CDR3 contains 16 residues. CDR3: CASSTNFGEVGQPQHF. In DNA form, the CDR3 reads TGTGCCAGTAGTACTAATTTCGGTGAGGTTGGTCAGCCCCAGCATTTT.

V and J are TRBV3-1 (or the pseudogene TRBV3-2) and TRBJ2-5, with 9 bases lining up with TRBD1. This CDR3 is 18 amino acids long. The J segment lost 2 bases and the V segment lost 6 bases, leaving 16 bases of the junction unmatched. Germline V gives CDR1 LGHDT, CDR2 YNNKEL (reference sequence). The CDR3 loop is CASRDTGTGRGNQETQYF. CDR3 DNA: TGTGCCAGCAGGGATACCGGGACAGGGAGGGGGAATCAAGAGACCCAGTACTTC.

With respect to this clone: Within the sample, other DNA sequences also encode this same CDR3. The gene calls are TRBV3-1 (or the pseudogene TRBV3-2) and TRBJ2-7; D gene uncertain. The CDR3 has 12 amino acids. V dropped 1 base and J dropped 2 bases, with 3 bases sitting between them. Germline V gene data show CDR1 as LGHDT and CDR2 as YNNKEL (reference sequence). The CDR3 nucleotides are TGTGCCAGCAGCCAAGTTACCTACGAGCAGTACTTC. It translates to CASSQVTYEQYF.

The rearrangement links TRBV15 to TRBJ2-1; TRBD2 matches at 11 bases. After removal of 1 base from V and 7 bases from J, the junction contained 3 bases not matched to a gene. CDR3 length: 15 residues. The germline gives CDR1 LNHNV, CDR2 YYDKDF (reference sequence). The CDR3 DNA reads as TGTGCCACCAGCAGAGCTAGCGGGAGGTGGAATGAGCAGTTCTTC. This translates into CATSRASGRWNEQFF. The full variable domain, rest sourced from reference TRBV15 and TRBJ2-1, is DAMVIQNPRYQVTQFGKPVTLSCSQTLNHNVMYWYQQKSSQAPKLLFHYYDKDFNNEADTPDNFQSRRPNTSFCFLDIRSPGLGDTAMYLCATSRASGRWNEQFFGPGTRLTVL.

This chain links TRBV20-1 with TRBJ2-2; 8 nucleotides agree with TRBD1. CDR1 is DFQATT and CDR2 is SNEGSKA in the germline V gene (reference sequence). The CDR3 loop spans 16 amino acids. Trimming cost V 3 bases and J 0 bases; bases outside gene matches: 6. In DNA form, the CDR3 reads TGCAGTGCTAGTCCGTCAGGGGGCGCGAACACCGGGGAGCTGTTTTTT. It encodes CSASPSGGANTGELFF.

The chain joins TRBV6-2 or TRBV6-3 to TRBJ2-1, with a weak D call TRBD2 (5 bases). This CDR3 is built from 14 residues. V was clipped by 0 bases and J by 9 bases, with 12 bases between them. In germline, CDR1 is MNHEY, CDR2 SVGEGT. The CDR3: CASSYSGVRGEQFF. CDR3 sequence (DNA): TGTGCCAGCAGTTACTCGGGAGTACGGGGTGAGCAGTTCTTC.

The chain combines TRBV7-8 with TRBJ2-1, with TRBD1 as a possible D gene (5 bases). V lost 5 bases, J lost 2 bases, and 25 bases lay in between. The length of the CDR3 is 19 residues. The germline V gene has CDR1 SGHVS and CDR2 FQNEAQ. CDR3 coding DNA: TGTGCCAGCAGCACGAACCTAGACTTAGGGGTCGGAACCTACAATGAGCAGTTCTTC. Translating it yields CASSTNLDLGVGTYNEQFF.

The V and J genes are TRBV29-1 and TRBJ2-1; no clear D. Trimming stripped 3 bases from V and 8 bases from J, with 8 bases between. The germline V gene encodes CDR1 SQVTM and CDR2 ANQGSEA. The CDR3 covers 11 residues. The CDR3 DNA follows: TGCAGCGTTGAGCAGTTGCATGAGCAGTTCTTC. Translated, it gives CSVEQLHEQFF.

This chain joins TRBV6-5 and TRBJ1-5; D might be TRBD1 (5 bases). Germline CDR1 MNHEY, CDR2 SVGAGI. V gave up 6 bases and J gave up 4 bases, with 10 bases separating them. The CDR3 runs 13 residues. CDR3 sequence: CASSADTNQPQHF. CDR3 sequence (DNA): TGTGCCAGCAGCGCGGACACTAATCAGCCCCAGCATTTT.

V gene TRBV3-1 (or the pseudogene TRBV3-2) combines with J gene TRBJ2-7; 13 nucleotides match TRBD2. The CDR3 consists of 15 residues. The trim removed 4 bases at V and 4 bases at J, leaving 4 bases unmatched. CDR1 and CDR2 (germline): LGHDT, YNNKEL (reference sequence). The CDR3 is CASSLWGLAGYEQYF. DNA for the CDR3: TGTGCCAGCAGCCTGTGGGGACTAGCGGGATACGAGCAGTACTTC.

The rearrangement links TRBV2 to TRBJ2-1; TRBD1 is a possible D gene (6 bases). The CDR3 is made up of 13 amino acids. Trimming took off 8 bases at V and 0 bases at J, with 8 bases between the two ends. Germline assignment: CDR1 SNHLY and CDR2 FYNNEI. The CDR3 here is CASGGLSYNEQFF. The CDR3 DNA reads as TGTGCCAGCGGGGGCCTCTCCTACAATGAGCAGTTCTTC.

CDR3 sequence reads: CASSPSRVVKRRETQYF. The CDR3 nucleotides read TGTGCCAGCAGCCCTTCCCGGGTGGTTAAAAGAAGGGAGACCCAGTACTTC. The chain links TRBV3-1 (or the pseudogene TRBV3-2) to TRBJ2-5, with unresolved D. Germline-derived CDR1 and CDR2 are LGHDT and YNNKEL (reference sequence). The CDR3 totals 17 residues. The V end was cut by 4 bases, the J end by 5 bases, with 23 bases between.

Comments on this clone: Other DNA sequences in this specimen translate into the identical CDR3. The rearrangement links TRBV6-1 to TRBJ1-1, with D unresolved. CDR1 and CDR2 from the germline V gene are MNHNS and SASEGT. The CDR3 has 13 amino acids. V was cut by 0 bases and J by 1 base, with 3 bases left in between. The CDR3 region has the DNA TGTGCCAGCAGTGAAGCCAGGAACACTGAAGCTTTCTTT. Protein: CASSEARNTEAFF.

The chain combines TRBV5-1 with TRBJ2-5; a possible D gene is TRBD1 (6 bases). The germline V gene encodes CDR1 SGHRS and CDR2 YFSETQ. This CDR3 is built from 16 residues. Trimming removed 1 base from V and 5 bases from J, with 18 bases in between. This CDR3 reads CASSLLQGRRGETQYF. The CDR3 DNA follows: TGCGCCAGCAGCTTGCTACAGGGAAGACGTGGGGAGACCCAGTACTTC.

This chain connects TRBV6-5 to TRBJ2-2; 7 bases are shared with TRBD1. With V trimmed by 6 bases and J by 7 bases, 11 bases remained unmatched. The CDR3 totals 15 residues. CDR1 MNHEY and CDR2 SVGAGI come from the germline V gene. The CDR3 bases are TGTGCCAGCAGCGGTAATACAGGGGTGAACGGGGAGCTGTTTTTT. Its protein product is CASSGNTGVNGELFF.

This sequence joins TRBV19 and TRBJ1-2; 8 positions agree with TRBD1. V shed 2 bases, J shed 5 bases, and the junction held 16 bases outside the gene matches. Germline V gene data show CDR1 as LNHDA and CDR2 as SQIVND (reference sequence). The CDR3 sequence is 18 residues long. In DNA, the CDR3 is TGTGCCAGTAGTATAACGGGGCAGGGGGCCTTTTTACCGTATGGCTACACCTTC. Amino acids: CASSITGQGAFLPYGYTF.

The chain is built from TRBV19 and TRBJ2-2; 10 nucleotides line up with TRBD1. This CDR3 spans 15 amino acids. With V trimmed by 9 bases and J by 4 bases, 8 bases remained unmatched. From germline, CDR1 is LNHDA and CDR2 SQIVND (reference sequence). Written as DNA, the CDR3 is TGTGCCAGCACCGACAGGGGGCGCAGCACCGGGGAGCTGTTTTTT. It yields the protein CASTDRGRSTGELFF.

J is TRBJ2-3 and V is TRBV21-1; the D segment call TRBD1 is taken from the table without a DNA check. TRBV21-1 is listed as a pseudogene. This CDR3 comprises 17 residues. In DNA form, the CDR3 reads TGTGCCAGCAGCAAAAGCTCACGCCGGGACAGTATGATCCCGAAGTATTTT. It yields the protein CASSKSSRRDSMIPKYF.

CDR3 in DNA: TGTGCCAGCAGCCCGGCCTACGAGCAGTACTTC. Translating gives CASSPAYEQYF. The chain employs TRBV11-2 and TRBJ2-7; D gene unclear. This CDR3 region has 11 residues. CDR1 and CDR2 from the germline V gene are SGHAT and FQNNGV. Trimming left V 5 bases short and J 2 bases short, with 4 bases between.

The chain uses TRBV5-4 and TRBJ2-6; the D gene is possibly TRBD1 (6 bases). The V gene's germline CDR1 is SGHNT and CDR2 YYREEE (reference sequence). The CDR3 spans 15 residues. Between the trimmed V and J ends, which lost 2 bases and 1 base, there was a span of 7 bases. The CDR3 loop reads CASSLQGSGANVLTF. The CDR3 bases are TGTGCCAGCAGCTTACAGGGATCTGGGGCCAACGTCCTGACTTTC.

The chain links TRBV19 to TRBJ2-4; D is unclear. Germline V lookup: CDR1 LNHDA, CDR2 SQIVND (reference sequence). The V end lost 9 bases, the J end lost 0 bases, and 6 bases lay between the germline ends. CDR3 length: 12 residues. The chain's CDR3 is CARTVAKNIQYF. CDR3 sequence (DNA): TGTGCCAGAACAGTAGCCAAAAACATTCAGTACTTC.